The source of this TCR beta chain is a study of T cell responses to AZD1222 COVID-19 vaccine. Study observations and caveats: White British donors predominated, females outnumbered males, and clonal diversity was possibly underestimated.

Germline V gene lookup returns CDR1 SEHNR and CDR2 FQNEAQ (reference sequence). This CDR3 has 14 residues. Trimming took 5 bases from V and 2 from J, leaving 10 bases between them. Assay: immunoSEQ multiplex PCR; the TCRdb copy retains only in-frame clones and omits some. The table shows some 150,000 clones, with approximately 87% occurring only once. This clone was detected only once. The target antigen is unknown. The sequences come from peripheral blood, collected on day 0 of MenACWY control vaccination. The receptor was derived from an adult in good health. The chain uses TRBV7-9 and TRBJ1-5; weak D call: TRBD1 (6 bases). CDR3 sequence reads: CASSLEGGNQPQHF. The CDR3 DNA reads TGTGCCAGCAGCCTGGAGGGGGGCAATCAGCCCCAGCATTTT.